This TCR beta chain was obtained from a study of Ad26.COV2.S vaccination and SARS-CoV-2 variants. The study's findings and limits: Similar non-spike TCR breadth was observed in recipients of vaccine and of placebo. People given the vaccine had a wider spike-specific TCR breadth than placebo recipients did. Vaccinees reportedly had broad spike-specific CD8+ and CD4+ T cell responses.

This sample's treatment: around 19 received Ad26.COV2.S at low or high dose, single or two shots; about 5 received placebo; per-sample allocation not given. All samples were drawn on day 63, counting from the first vaccine or placebo injection. SARS-CoV-2 spike from the Wuhan strain was encoded by the vaccine, an Ad26 vector. This clone was counted a few times. Its antigen is not identified. Only in-frame clones appear in the TCRdb table, and some are missing; sequencing was by immunoSEQ multiplex PCR. The sample holds about 350,000 clones, about 89% seen once. The J segment lost 4 bases and the V segment lost 3 bases, leaving 12 bases of the junction unmatched. CDR1 is SGHRS and CDR2 is YFSETQ in the germline V gene. The CDR3 runs 17 residues.

V and J are TRBV5-1 and TRBJ1-1; the match to TRBD1 covers 10 bases. This TCR came from a person aged 18-60 years who received the Ad26.COV2.S COVID-19 vaccine or a placebo. This material consisted of peripheral blood, taken in a trial of Ad26.COV2.S vaccine versus placebo. The CDR3 DNA is TGCGCCAGCAGCTCTCGTCCCGGGACAGGGGAGGCCACTGAAGCTTTCTTT. It encodes CASSSRPGTGEATEAFF.